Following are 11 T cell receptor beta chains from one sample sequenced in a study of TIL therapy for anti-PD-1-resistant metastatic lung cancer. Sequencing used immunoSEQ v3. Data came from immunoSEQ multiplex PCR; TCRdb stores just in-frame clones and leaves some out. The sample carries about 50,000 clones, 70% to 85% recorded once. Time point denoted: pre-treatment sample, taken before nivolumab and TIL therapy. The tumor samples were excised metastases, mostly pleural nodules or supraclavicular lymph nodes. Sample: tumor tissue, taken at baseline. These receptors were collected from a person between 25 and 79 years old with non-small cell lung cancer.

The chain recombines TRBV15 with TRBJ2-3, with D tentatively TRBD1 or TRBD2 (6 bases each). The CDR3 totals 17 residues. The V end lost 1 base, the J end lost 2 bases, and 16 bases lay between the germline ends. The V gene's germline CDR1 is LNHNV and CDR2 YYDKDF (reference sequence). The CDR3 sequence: CATSRGRGAKFTDTQYF. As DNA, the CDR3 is TGTGCCACCAGCAGAGGAAGGGGGGCGAAGTTCACAGATACGCAGTATTTT. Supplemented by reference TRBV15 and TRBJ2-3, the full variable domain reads DAMVIQNPRYQVTQFGKPVTLSCSQTLNHNVMYWYQQKSSQAPKLLFHYYDKDFNNEADTPDNFQSRRPNTSFCFLDIRSPGLGDTAMYLCATSRGRGAKFTDTQYFGPGTRLTVL.

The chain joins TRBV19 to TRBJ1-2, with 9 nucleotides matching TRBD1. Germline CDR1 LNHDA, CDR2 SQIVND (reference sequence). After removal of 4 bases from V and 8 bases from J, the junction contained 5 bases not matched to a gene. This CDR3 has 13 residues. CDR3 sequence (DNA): TGTGCCAGTAGTAACAGGGGGCGGCGGGGCTACACCTTC. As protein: CASSNRGRRGYTF.

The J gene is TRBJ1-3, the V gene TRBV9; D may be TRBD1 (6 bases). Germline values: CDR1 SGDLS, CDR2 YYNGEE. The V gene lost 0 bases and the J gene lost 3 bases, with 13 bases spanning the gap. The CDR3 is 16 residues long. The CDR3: CASSVERGKSGNTIYF. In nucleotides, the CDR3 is TGTGCCAGCAGCGTAGAAAGGGGGAAAAGTGGAAACACCATATATTTT.

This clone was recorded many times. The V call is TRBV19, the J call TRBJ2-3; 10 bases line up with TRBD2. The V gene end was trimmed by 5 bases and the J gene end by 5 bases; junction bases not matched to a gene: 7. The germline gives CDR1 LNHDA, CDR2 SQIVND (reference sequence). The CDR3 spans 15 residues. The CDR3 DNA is TGTGCCAGTAGTCGACTAGCGGGCGTACTAGATACGCAGTATTTT. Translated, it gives CASSRLAGVLDTQYF. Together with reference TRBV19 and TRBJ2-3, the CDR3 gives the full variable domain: DGGITQSPKYLFRKEGQNVTLSCEQNLNHDAMYWYRQDPGQGLRLIYYSQIVNDFQKGDIAEGYSVSREKKESFPLTVTSAQKNPTAFYLCASSRLAGVLDTQYFGPGTRLTVL.

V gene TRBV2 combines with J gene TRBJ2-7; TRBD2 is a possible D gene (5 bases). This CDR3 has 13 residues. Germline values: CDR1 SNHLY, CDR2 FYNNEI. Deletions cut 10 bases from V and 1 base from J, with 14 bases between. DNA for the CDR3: TGTGCCATTCAGGAGGCCGATTCCTACGAGCAGTACTTC. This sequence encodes CAIQEADSYEQYF.

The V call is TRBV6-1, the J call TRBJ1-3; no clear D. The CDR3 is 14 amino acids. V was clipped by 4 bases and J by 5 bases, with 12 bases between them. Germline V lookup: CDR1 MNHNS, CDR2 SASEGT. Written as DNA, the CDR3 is TGTGCCAGCAGTGGAGCGGGTCTCCGAAACACCATATATTTT. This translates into CASSGAGLRNTIYF.

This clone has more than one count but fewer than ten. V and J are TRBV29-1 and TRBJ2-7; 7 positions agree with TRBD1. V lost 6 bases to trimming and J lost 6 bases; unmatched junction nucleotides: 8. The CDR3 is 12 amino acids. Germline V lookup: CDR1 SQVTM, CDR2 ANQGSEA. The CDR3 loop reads CSVDGQAGEQYF. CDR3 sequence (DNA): TGCAGCGTGGACGGACAGGCGGGCGAGCAGTACTTC.

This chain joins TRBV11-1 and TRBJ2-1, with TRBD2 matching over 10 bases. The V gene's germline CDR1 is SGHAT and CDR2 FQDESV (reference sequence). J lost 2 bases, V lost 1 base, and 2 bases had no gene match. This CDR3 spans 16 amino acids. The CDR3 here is CASSLVSGGAYNEQFF. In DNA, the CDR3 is TGTGCCAGCAGCTTAGTAAGCGGGGGGGCCTACAATGAGCAGTTCTTC.

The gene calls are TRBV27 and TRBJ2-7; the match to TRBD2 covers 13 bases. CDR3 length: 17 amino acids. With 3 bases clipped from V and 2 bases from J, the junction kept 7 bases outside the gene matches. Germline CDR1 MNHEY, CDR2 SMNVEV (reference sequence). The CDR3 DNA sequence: TGTGCCAGCAGTTTGACTAGCGGGGGGTTCCTCCCCTACGAGCAGTACTTC. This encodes CASSLTSGGFLPYEQYF.

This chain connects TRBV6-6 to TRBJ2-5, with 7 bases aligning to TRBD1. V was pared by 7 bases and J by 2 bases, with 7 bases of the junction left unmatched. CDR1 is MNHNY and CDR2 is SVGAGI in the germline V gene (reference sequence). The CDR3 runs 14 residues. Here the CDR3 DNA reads TGTGCCAGCACCTTTTCGGGACAGCAAGAGACCCAGTACTTC. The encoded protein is CASTFSGQQETQYF.

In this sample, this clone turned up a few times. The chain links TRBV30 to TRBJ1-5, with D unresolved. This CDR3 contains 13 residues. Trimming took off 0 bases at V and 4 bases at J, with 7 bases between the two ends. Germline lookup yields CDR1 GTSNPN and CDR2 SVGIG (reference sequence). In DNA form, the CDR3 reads TGTGCCTGGAGTGTAGTGCCGAATCAGCCCCAGCATTTT. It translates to CAWSVVPNQPQHF.